The 16 T cell receptor beta chains given below trace back to one sample, sequenced in a study of blood T cells in healthy people across ages. Sample-barcoded 5' priming and a J-beta primer mix drove a second PCR of about 6 to 12 cycles. In TCRdb, the 5' RACE reads were re-called with MiXCR into one record per CDR3 protein. This sample has fewer than 1,000,000 distinct CDR3 sequences, with approximately 44% found just once. The specimen was blood. The receptors here all came from a man aged 55-75 years in good health.

J is TRBJ2-2 and V is TRBV14; a weak D match, TRBD1 (5 bases). Germline V gives CDR1 SGHDN, CDR2 FVKESK. Trimming removed 5 bases at V and 2 bases at J, with 15 bases between. The length of the CDR3 is 16 residues. The CDR3 DNA follows: TGTGCCAGCAGCACCCACCGGACATCCAACACCGGGGAGCTGTTTTTT. Translating gives CASSTHRTSNTGELFF.

This clonotype was seen more than once but under ten times. This chain links TRBV7-9 with TRBJ1-2; 9 bases map to TRBD1. Germline CDR1 is SEHNR and CDR2 is FQNEAQ (reference sequence). J gave up 6 bases and V 5 bases, and 7 bases lay outside the gene matches. The CDR3 contains 14 residues. The CDR3 DNA follows: TGTGCCAGCAGCCGACTCGGGACAGGGAATGGCTACACCTTC. Its translation: CASSRLGTGNGYTF. The full variable domain, its missing parts supplied by reference TRBV7-9 and TRBJ1-2, is DTGVSQNPRHKITKRGQNVTFRCDPISEHNRLYWYRQTLGQGPEFLTYFQNEAQLEKSRLLSDRFSAERPKGSFSTLEIQRTEQGDSAMYLCASSRLGTGNGYTFGSGTRLTVV.

CDR3 sequence: CASSPRGGPDNSPLHF. CDR3 coding DNA: TGTGCCAGCAGCCCTCGAGGGGGCCCGGACAATTCACCCCTCCACTTT. The gene calls are TRBV7-9 and TRBJ1-6, with 7 bases identical to TRBD1. V lost 5 bases to trimming and J lost 7 bases; unmatched junction nucleotides: 11. This CDR3 has 16 residues. CDR1 is SEHNR and CDR2 is FQNEAQ in the germline V gene (reference sequence).

V is TRBV5-1 and J is TRBJ2-5; D tentatively fits TRBD1 or TRBD2 (5 bases each). The CDR3 runs to 14 residues. From germline, CDR1 is SGHRS and CDR2 YFSETQ. V was cut by 0 bases and J by 3 bases, with 9 bases left in between. CDR3 amino acids: CASSLVGVEETQYF. In DNA form, the CDR3 reads TGCGCCAGCAGCTTGGTGGGGGTTGAAGAGACCCAGTACTTC.

V is TRBV11-2 and J is TRBJ1-1; the match to TRBD1 covers 7 bases. The CDR3 totals 16 residues. V dropped 1 base and J dropped 11; count of bases not matched to a gene: 16. Per germline, CDR1 SGHAT and CDR2 FQNNGV. The CDR3 loop is CASSLALSGGPTRAFF. The CDR3 region has the DNA TGTGCCAGCAGCTTAGCATTGTCAGGGGGACCGACTAGGGCTTTCTTT.

This chain connects TRBV5-1 to TRBJ2-7; 7 bases map to TRBD1. V lost 3 bases, J lost 6 bases, and 12 bases stayed unmatched. CDR1 SGHRS and CDR2 YFSETQ come from the germline V gene. This CDR3 spans 15 amino acids. In DNA form, the CDR3 reads TGCGCCAGCAGCTCAGGGACAGAAATCCCCTGCGAGCAGTACTTC. It specifies CASSSGTEIPCEQYF.

This chain connects TRBV5-5 to TRBJ2-5; D unclear. Gene TRBJ2-7 matches the end of the DNA better, so the J call may be wrong. Looked up from germline, CDR1 is SGHKS and CDR2 is YYEKEE (reference sequence). The CDR3 has 13 amino acids. The CDR3 DNA sequence: TGTGCCAGCAGCGTACGGCCCCACAACGAGCAGTACTTC. Translation: CASSVRPHNEQYF.

In this sample, this clonotype turned up many times. The CDR3 nucleotides are TGTGCCAGCAGCTTAGAGCCCCGGCAAGAGACCCAGTACTTC. As protein: CASSLEPRQETQYF. The chain couples TRBV7-2 to TRBJ2-5, with D uncertain. The CDR3 is 14 amino acids. The ends were cut back, 1 base at V and 2 bases at J, with 8 bases in the middle. CDR1 and CDR2 from the germline V gene are SGHTA and FQGNSA.

This clonotype was seen a few times. CDR3 sequence reads: CASSRSPQETQYF. The CDR3 DNA reads as TGTGCCAGCAGCCGTTCTCCACAAGAGACCCAGTACTTC. The chain joins TRBV7-2 to TRBJ2-5; D is undetermined. The length of the CDR3 is 13 residues. The V gene's germline CDR1 is SGHTA and CDR2 FQGNSA. Trimming pared 5 bases from V and 2 bases from J, leaving 9 bases between.

V gene TRBV6-5 combines with J gene TRBJ1-4; no firm D call. The germline V gene has CDR1 MNHEY and CDR2 SVGAGI. The CDR3 extends over 16 amino acids. Between the trimmed V and J ends, which lost 2 bases and 7 bases, there was a span of 17 bases. The CDR3 spells CASSYGSAGLAEKLFF. The DNA for the CDR3 is TGTGCCAGCAGTTACGGTTCGGCCGGGTTAGCTGAAAAACTGTTTTTT.

The V gene is TRBV7-8, the J gene TRBJ2-1, with TRBD1 identical over 10 bases. Germline CDR1 reads SGHVS; CDR2 reads FQNEAQ. Trimming cost V 5 bases and J 9 bases; bases outside gene matches: 10. This CDR3 is 15 amino acids long. For the CDR3, the DNA is TGTGCCAGCAGCCCCCGACAGGGGGCCCACAGTGAGCAGTTCTTC. Translated: CASSPRQGAHSEQFF.

Only a few counts were recorded for this clonotype. The chain links TRBV5-1 to TRBJ2-5, with no clear D. CDR1 and CDR2 (germline): SGHRS, YFSETQ. V lost 3 bases, J lost 4 bases, and 10 bases lay in between. The CDR3 consists of 13 residues. The CDR3 region is CASSSSLGETQYF. CDR3 DNA: TGCGCCAGCAGCTCAAGCCTCGGAGAGACCCAGTACTTC.

This clonotype was seen only once. This chain links TRBV4-1 with TRBJ2-2; perhaps D is TRBD1 or TRBD2 (5 bases each). Germline V lookup: CDR1 MGHRA, CDR2 YSYEKL. Trimming cost V 0 bases and J 6 bases, with 8 bases left between them. This CDR3 region has 14 residues. Here the CDR3 DNA reads TGCGCCAGCAGCCAAGAATGGGGGTCCGGGGAGCTGTTTTTT. This sequence encodes CASSQEWGSGELFF.

This clonotype appeared a single time. This chain connects TRBV6-2 or TRBV6-3 to TRBJ1-5; 7 nucleotides align to TRBD1. V shed 7 bases and J 3 bases; nucleotides not matched to a gene: 3. CDR1 and CDR2 from the germline V gene are MNHEY and SVGEGT. The CDR3 is 13 residues long. CDR3 region: CASTDRTNQPQHF. In DNA form, the CDR3 reads TGTGCCAGCACGGACAGGACCAATCAGCCCCAGCATTTT.

J is TRBJ1-2 and V is TRBV20-1; 9 nucleotides agree with TRBD1. Germline values: CDR1 DFQATT, CDR2 SNEGSKA (reference sequence). The CDR3 has 13 amino acids. V lost 3 bases, J lost 6 bases, and 5 bases stayed unmatched. The DNA for the CDR3 is TGCAGTGCTAGTTTGAGGACAGGGGATGGCTACACCTTC. This gives the protein CSASLRTGDGYTF.

This clonotype occurred many times. This chain connects TRBV27 to TRBJ2-7, with 12 bases that match TRBD2. The CDR3 loop spans 14 amino acids. Germline CDR1 reads MNHEY; CDR2 reads SMNVEV (reference sequence). With 5 bases clipped from V and 4 bases from J, the junction kept 3 bases outside the gene matches. This chain's CDR3 is CASSRLAGVYEQYF. DNA of the CDR3: TGTGCCAGCAGTCGACTAGCGGGGGTGTACGAGCAGTACTTC.